A single sample is the source of the 17 T cell receptor beta chains below, sequenced in a study of T cells after yellow fever vaccination. TCRdb itself ran the 5' RACE reads through MiXCR, one entry per CDR3 protein. The table records roughly 150,000 distinct CDR3 sequences, over 7% of them present only once. Specimen: CD4+ T cells sorted from PBMCs, collected 5 days after the yellow fever booster vaccination. Receptors were obtained from a young man who received the YFV17D yellow fever vaccine.

The V call is TRBV30, the J call TRBJ2-7; D may be TRBD2 (6 bases). Germline V gene sequence: CDR1 GTSNPN, CDR2 SVGIG (reference sequence). The CDR3 length is 16 residues. The V and J ends lost 2 bases and 3 bases respectively, with 20 bases between them. CDR3 in DNA: TGTGCCTGGAGTCGGGGGAGAATTAGCAGTTACTACGAGCAGTACTTC. Translating gives CAWSRGRISSYYEQYF.

In this sample, this clonotype turned up many times. This chain uses TRBV23-1 with TRBJ2-5, with a weak D call TRBD2 (5 bases). TRBV23-1 is annotated as an ORF whose role is uncertain. Trimming took off 7 bases at V and 5 bases at J, with 14 bases between the two ends. The length of the CDR3 is 13 residues. The CDR3 DNA reads TGCGCCAGCAACGGCAGGAGGACGGAGACCCAGTACTTC. Translating gives CASNGRRTETQYF.

The chain links TRBV4-3 to TRBJ2-7; no definite D call. V lost 4 bases to trimming and J lost 6 bases, with 16 bases between them. The CDR3 consists of 14 residues. Germline lookup yields CDR1 LGHNA and CDR2 YSLEER. This CDR3 is CASSRGRRLSEQYF. The CDR3 nucleotides are TGCGCCAGCAGCCGCGGCCGACGGCTCTCCGAGCAGTACTTC.

This sequence joins TRBV19 and TRBJ2-2; 7 bases are shared with TRBD2. The V and J ends lost 8 bases and 2 bases, in that order; junction bases with no gene match: 8. Germline-derived CDR1 and CDR2 are LNHDA and SQIVND (reference sequence). This CDR3 comprises 15 residues. This chain's CDR3 is CASSKGGPNTGELFF. CDR3 sequence (DNA): TGTGCCAGTTCGAAGGGAGGGCCAAACACCGGGGAGCTGTTTTTT.

This clonotype was seen ten or more times. The chain combines TRBV20-1 with TRBJ1-4; possible D gene TRBD1, 5 bases. Germline V CDR1 and CDR2: DFQATT, SNEGSKA (reference sequence). The CDR3 consists of 12 residues. Trimming left V 0 bases short and J 7 bases short, with 6 bases between. The CDR3 DNA sequence: TGCAGTGCTAGAGACAGGGTTGAAAAACTGTTTTTT. Protein product: CSARDRVEKLFF.

This clonotype was observed many times. The V and J genes are TRBV11-3 and TRBJ2-1, with D tentatively TRBD1 (5 bases). V lost 5 bases to trimming and J lost 0 bases, with 17 bases between them. This CDR3 has 17 amino acids. Germline V gene lookup returns CDR1 SGHNT and CDR2 YENEEA. CDR3: CASSPQGQGGSYNEQFF. CDR3 sequence (DNA): TGTGCCAGCAGCCCCCAGGGCCAGGGTGGCTCCTACAATGAGCAGTTCTTC.

This clonotype was seen many times. CDR3 nucleotide sequence: TGTGCCAGCAGTTCTCCCGGGACAGGGATTGAGGGGGAGCAGTTCTTC. The encoded protein is CASSSPGTGIEGEQFF. The chain carries TRBV7-6 and TRBJ2-1; 9 bases are shared with TRBD1. Unmatched junction bases numbered 16, after V lost 6 bases and J lost 10 bases. The CDR3 spans 16 residues. Per germline, CDR1 SGHVS and CDR2 FNYEAQ.

This clonotype was seen many times. This chain connects TRBV7-9 to TRBJ2-7, with 12 bases aligning to TRBD1. This CDR3 comprises 13 residues. Trimming removed 5 bases from V and 11 bases from J; junction bases left unmatched: 7. Germline CDR1 SEHNR, CDR2 FQNEAQ (reference sequence). CDR3 bases: TGTGCCAGCAGCCACGAGGGACAGGGGGCTAAGTACTTC. Its protein product is CASSHEGQGAKYF.

This clonotype was observed many times. The chain combines TRBV20-1 with TRBJ2-1, with 11 bases identical to TRBD2. Looked up from germline, CDR1 is DFQATT and CDR2 is SNEGSKA (reference sequence). Trimming removed 5 bases from V and 0 bases from J; junction bases left unmatched: 9. The CDR3 contains 17 residues. CDR3 loop: CSAPRLAGYFSYNEQFF. The CDR3 nucleotides read TGCAGTGCTCCCAGACTAGCGGGGTACTTCTCCTACAATGAGCAGTTCTTC.

This clonotype appeared many times. The V and J genes are TRBV5-1 and TRBJ2-6, with TRBD1 matching 7 bases. The germline V gene encodes CDR1 SGHRS and CDR2 YFSETQ. J lost 2 bases, V lost 0 bases, and 5 bases had no gene match. The CDR3 extends over 17 amino acids. CDR3 in amino acids: CASSLGTGLAGANVLTF. CDR3 DNA: TGCGCCAGCAGCTTGGGGACAGGTCTCGCTGGGGCCAACGTCCTGACTTTC.

There are a few counts of this clonotype. The rearrangement links TRBV5-6 to TRBJ2-7, with TRBD2 matching over 7 bases. Germline V CDR1 and CDR2: SGHDT, YYEEEE. With V trimmed by 0 bases and J by 5 bases, 14 bases remained unmatched. This CDR3 is built from 17 residues. The CDR3 bases are TGTGCCAGCAGCTTGGCCGGCCTGGGGCGGGGAGGGAACGAGCAGTACTTC. It is translated as CASSLAGLGRGGNEQYF.

As to this clonotype: A much larger clonotype is one base distant, so this may be a read error. The V and J genes are TRBV7-2 and TRBJ2-1; 9 bases align to TRBD2. Germline-derived CDR1 and CDR2 are SGHTA and FQGNSA. This CDR3 region has 15 residues. The CDR3 sequence: CANSYPRSGRNEQFF. The CDR3 DNA reads as TGTGCCAACAGCTACCCCCGTAGCGGGAGAAATGAGCAGTTCTTC.

This chain uses TRBV20-1 with TRBJ2-7; 10 bases fit TRBD2. V lost 3 bases to trimming and J lost 3 bases; unmatched junction nucleotides: 5. This CDR3 has 14 amino acids. Germline V gene data show CDR1 as DFQATT and CDR2 as SNEGSKA (reference sequence). This CDR3 is CSASKSGRDYEQYF. The DNA for the CDR3 is TGCAGTGCTAGCAAAAGCGGGAGGGACTACGAGCAGTACTTC.

The chain recombines TRBV5-4 with TRBJ2-3; 7 nucleotides match TRBD2. Germline V gene sequence: CDR1 SGHNT, CDR2 YYREEE (reference sequence). The CDR3 extends over 16 amino acids. V dropped 4 bases and J dropped 4; count of bases not matched to a gene: 12. The CDR3 loop reads CASSPGGGNGADTQYF. CDR3 DNA sequence: TGTGCCAGCAGCCCGGGAGGAGGAAATGGGGCAGATACGCAGTATTTT. The whole variable domain, filled in from reference TRBV5-4 and TRBJ2-3, reads ETGVTQSPTHLIKTRGQQVTLRCSSQSGHNTVSWYQQALGQGPQFIFQYYREEENGRGNFPPRFSGLQFPNYSSELNVNALELDDSALYLCASSPGGGNGADTQYFGPGTRLTVL.

In its sample, this clonotype was seen many times. The V gene is TRBV3-1, the J gene TRBJ2-2, with 9 bases matching TRBD1. Germline loops: CDR1 LGHDT, CDR2 YNNKEL (reference sequence). The CDR3 length is 16 residues. The V gene end was trimmed by 0 bases and the J gene end by 4 bases; junction bases not matched to a gene: 3. In DNA form, the CDR3 reads TGTGCCAGCAGCCAAGATCTGACAGGGGGCACCGGGGAGCTGTTTTTT. Its translation: CASSQDLTGGTGELFF.

This clonotype was counted at least ten times. The rearrangement joins TRBV27 to TRBJ2-3; TRBD2 agrees at 7 bases. V dropped 5 bases and J dropped 2; count of bases not matched to a gene: 7. The CDR3 sequence is 15 residues long. Looked up from germline, CDR1 is MNHEY and CDR2 is SMNVEV (reference sequence). CDR3: CASSRLSGTTDTQYF. The CDR3, as DNA: TGTGCCAGCAGTAGACTCAGCGGGACCACAGATACGCAGTATTTT.

The chain carries TRBV5-4 and TRBJ2-7; tentative D call: TRBD2 (7 bases). Trimming stripped 4 bases from V and 5 bases from J, with 22 bases between. There are 16 residues in the CDR3. Germline V lookup: CDR1 SGHNT, CDR2 YYREEE (reference sequence). The CDR3 DNA is TGTGCCAGCAGCCCGGAGGGGAGGGGGTCGCCGAACGAGCAGTACTTC. This gives the protein CASSPEGRGSPNEQYF.